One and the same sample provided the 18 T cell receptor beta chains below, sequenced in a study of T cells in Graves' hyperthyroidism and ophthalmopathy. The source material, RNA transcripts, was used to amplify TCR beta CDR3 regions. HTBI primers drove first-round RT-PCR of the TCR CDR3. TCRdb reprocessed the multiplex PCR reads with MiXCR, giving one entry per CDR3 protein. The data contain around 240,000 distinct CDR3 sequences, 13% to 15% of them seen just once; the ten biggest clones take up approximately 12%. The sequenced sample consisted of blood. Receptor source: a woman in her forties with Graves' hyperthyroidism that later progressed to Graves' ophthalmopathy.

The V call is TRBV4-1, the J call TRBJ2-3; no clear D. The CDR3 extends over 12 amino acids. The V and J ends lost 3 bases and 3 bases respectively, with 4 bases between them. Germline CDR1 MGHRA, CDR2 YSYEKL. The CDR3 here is CASSHITDTQYF. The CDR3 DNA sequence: TGCGCCAGCAGCCATATAACAGATACGCAGTATTTT.

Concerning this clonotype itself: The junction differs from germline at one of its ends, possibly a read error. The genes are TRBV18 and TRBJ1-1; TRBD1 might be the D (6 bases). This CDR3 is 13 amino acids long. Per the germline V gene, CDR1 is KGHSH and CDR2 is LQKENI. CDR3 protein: CASSTQRGGEALF. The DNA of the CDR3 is TGTGCCAGCTCAACTCAACGAGGGGGTGAAGCTCTCTTT.

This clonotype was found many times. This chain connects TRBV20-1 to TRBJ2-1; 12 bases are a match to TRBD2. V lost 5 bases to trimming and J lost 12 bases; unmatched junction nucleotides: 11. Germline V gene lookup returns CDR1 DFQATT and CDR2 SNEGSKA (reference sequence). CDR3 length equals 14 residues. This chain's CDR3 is CSARTSGTGHGQFF. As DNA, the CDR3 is TGCAGTGCTCGGACTAGCGGGACCGGGCACGGGCAGTTCTTC.

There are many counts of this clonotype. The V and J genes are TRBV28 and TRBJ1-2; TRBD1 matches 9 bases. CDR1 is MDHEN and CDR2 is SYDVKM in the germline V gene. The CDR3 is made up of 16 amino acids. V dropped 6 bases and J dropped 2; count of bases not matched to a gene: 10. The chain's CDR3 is CASSPLDRGGNYGYTF. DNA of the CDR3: TGTGCCAGCAGCCCGCTGGACAGGGGCGGAAACTATGGCTACACCTTC.

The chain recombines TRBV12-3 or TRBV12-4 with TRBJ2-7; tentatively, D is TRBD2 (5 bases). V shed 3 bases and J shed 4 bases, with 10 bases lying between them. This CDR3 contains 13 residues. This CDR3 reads CASSFSGYYEQYF. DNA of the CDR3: TGTGCCAGCAGTTTCTCGGGGTATTACGAGCAGTACTTC.

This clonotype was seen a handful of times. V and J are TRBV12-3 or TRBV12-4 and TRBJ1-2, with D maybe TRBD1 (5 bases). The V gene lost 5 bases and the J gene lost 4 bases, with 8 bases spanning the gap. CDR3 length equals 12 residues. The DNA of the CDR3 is TGTGCCAGCAGTCAGGGTGGCTATGGCTACACCTTC. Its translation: CASSQGGYGYTF.

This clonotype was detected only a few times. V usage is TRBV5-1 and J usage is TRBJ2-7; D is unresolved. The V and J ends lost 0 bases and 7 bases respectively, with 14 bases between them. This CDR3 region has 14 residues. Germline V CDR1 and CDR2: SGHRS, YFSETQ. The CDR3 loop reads CASSLGPPSREQYF. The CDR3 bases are TGCGCCAGCAGCTTGGGCCCTCCGTCGCGAGAGCAGTACTTC. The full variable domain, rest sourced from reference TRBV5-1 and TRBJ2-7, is KAGVTQTPRYLIKTRGQQVTLSCSPISGHRSVSWYQQTPGQGLQFLFEYFSETQRNKGNFPGRFSGRQFSNSRSEMNVSTLELGDSALYLCASSLGPPSREQYFGPGTRLTVT.

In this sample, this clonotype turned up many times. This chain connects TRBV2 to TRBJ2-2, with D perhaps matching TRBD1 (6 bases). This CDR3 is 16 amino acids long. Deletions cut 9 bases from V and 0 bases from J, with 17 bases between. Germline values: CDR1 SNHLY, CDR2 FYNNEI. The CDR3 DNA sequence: TGTGCCAGTACTACAGGGATCAACGCGAACACCGGGGAGCTGTTTTTT. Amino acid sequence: CASTTGINANTGELFF. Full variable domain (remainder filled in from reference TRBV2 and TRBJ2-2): EPEVTQTPSHQVTQMGQEVILRCVPISNHLYFYWYRQILGQKVEFLVSFYNNEISEKSEIFDDQFSVERPDGSNFTLKIRSTKLEDSAMYFCASTTGINANTGELFFGEGSRLTVL.

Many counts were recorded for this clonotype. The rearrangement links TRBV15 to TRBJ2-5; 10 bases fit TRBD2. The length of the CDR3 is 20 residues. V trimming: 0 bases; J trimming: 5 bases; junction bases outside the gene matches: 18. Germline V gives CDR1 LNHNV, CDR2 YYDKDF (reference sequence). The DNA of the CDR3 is TGTGCCACCAGCAGAGATGGTTTCAGCGGGAGGGCCATTGGGGCGGAGACCCAGTACTTC. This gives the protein CATSRDGFSGRAIGAETQYF. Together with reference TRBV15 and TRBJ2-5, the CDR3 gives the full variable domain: DAMVIQNPRYQVTQFGKPVTLSCSQTLNHNVMYWYQQKSSQAPKLLFHYYDKDFNNEADTPDNFQSRRPNTSFCFLDIRSPGLGDTAMYLCATSRDGFSGRAIGAETQYFGPGTRLLVL.

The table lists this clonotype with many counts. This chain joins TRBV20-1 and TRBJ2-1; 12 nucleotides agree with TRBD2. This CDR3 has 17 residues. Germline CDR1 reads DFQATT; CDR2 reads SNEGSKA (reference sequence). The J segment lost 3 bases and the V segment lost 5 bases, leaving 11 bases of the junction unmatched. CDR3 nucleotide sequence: TGCAGTGCTCCAGCCCTTCTAGCGGGAGGGATCTACAATGAGCAGTTCTTC. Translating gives CSAPALLAGGIYNEQFF.

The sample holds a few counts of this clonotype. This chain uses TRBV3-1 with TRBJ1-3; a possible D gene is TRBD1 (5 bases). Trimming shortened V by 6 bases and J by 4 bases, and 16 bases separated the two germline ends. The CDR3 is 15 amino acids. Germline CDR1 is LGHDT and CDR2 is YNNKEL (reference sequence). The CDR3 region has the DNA TGTGCCAGCAGTAGGGGAAGGACGTCGGGAAACACCATATATTTT. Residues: CASSRGRTSGNTIYF.

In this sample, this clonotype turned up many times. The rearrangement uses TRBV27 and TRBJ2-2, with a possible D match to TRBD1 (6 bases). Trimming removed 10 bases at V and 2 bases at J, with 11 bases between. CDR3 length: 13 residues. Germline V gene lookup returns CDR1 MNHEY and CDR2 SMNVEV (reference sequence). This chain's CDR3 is CANRDTNTGELFF. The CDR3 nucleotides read TGTGCCAATAGGGACACAAACACCGGGGAGCTGTTTTTT.

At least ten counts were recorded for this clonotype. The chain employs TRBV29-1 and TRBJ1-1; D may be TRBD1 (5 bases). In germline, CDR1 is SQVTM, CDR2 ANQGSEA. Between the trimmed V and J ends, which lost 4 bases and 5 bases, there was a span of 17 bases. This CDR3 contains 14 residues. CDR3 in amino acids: CSVAVVGGITEAFF. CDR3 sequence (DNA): TGCAGCGTTGCTGTCGTCGGGGGAATTACTGAAGCTTTCTTT.

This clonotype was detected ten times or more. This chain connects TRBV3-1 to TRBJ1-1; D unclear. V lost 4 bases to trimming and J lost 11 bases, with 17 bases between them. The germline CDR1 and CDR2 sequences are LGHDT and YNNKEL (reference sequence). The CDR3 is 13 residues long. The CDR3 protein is CASSLTTADEAFF. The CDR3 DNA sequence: TGTGCCAGCAGCCTGACCACGGCCGATGAGGCTTTCTTT.

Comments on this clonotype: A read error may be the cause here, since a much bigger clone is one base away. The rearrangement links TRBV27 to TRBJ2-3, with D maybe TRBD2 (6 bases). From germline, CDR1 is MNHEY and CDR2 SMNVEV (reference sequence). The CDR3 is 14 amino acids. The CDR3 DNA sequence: TGTGCCAGCAGTTTAGCAGCGGGCACAGGTACGCAGTATTTT. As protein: CASSLAAGTGTQYF.

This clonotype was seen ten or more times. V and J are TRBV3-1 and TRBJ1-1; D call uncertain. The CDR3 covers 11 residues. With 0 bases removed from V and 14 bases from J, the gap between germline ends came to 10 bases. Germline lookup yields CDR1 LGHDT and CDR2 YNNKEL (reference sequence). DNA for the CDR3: TGTGCCAGCAGCCAAGATCGAAGAGTATTCTTT. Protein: CASSQDRRVFF.

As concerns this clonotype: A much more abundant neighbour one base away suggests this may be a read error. CDR3: CATRTTSGLRNEQFF. CDR3 sequence (DNA): TGTGCCACGCGAACGACTAGCGGGCTTCGCAATGAGCAGTTCTTC. The rearrangement uses TRBV10-3 and TRBJ2-1, with 10 positions matching TRBD2. CDR3 length: 15 residues. CDR1 ENHRY and CDR2 SYGVKD come from the germline V gene. With V trimmed by 10 bases and J by 6 bases, 12 bases remained unmatched.

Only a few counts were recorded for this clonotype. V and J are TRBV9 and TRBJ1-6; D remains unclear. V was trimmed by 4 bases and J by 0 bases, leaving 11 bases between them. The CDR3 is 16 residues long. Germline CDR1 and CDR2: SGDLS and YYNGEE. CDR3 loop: CASSLGVSSYNSPLHF. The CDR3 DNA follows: TGTGCCAGCAGCCTGGGTGTCAGCTCCTATAATTCACCCCTCCACTTT.